This T cell receptor beta chain was sequenced during a study of blood T cell repertoires in COVID-19. Source study methods: Reference gene primer amplification gave nucleated cell count estimates. TCRdb's table, derived via immunoSEQ multiplex PCR, lists solely in-frame clones and lacks some. The V and J calls and the clone size are those of that table, but D and trimming were determined from the DNA. The table includes 94,000 or so clones, 88% detected once. The CDR3 has 17 amino acids. Unmatched junction bases numbered 12, after V lost 5 bases and J lost 3 bases. Germline values: CDR1 SGHTA, CDR2 FQGNSA.

The gene calls are TRBV7-2 and TRBJ2-5, with 10 bases that match TRBD2. The sample comprised peripheral blood. This sequence originates from a woman at least 80 years old with active COVID-19. CDR3 in amino acids: CASSLYPSGSLEETQYF. As DNA, the CDR3 is TGTGCCAGCAGCCTCTATCCTAGCGGGAGCCTCGAAGAGACCCAGTACTTC.